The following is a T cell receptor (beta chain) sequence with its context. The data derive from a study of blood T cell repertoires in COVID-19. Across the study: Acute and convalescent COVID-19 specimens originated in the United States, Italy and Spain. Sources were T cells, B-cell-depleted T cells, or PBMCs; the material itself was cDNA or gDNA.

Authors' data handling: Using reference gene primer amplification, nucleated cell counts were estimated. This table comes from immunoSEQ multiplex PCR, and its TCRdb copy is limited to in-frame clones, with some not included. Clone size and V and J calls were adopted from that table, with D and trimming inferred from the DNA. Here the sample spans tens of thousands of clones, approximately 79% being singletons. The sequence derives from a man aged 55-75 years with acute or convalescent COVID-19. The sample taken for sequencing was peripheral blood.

The CDR3 loop reads CASSAGGGQPQHF. The DNA for the CDR3 is TGTGCCAGCAGTGCCGGGGGGGGTCAGCCCCAGCATTTT. The chain employs TRBV12-3 or TRBV12-4 and TRBJ1-5; weak D call: TRBD1 (5 bases). V gave up 5 bases and J gave up 6 bases, with 11 bases separating them. The CDR3 covers 13 residues.